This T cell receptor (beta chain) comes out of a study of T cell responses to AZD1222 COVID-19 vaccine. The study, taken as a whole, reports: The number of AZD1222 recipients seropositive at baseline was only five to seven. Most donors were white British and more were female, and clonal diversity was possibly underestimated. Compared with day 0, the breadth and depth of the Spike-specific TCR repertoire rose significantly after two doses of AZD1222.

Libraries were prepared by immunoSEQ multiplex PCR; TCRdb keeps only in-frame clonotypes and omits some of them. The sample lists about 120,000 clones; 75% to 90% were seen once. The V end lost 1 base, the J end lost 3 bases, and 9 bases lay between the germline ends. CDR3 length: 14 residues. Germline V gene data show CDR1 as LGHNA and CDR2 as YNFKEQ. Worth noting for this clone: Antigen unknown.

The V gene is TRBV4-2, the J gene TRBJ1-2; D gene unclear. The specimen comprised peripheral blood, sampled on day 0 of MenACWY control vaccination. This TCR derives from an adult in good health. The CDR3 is CASSQAAADYGYTF. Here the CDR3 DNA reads TGTGCCAGCAGCCAAGCGGCAGCAGACTATGGCTACACCTTC.